Below, 27 T cell receptor beta chains from the same sample are listed, as sequenced in a study of T-cell memory formation after mild COVID-19. Each CDR3 protein is one row after TCRdb ran MiXCR on the 5' RACE reads. The profile shows 100,000 to 150,000 distinct CDR3 sequences, less than 6.5% of them singletons. Sequencing input: PBMCs or a T cell subset sorted from them (not recorded which). The receptor set was obtained from an adult woman who had mild COVID-19 (a few samples of this study predate the infection). Cell type and time point are not known.

The chain carries TRBV4-2 and TRBJ1-6; D remains unclear. There are 13 residues in the CDR3. Deletions cut 1 base from V and 9 bases from J, with 7 bases between. The V gene's germline CDR1 is LGHNA and CDR2 YNFKEQ. In DNA form, the CDR3 reads TGTGCCAGCAGCCAAGTGGCTATTTCACCCCTCCACTTT. Translating gives CASSQVAISPLHF.

This clonotype was counted ten times or more. V is TRBV29-1 and J is TRBJ1-2; D is uncertain. Trimming took off 4 bases at V and 3 bases at J, with 12 bases between the two ends. CDR3 length: 13 amino acids. From germline, CDR1 is SQVTM and CDR2 ANQGSEA. This CDR3 reads CSVGEVRDYGYTF. The DNA of the CDR3 is TGCAGCGTTGGCGAGGTACGAGACTATGGCTACACCTTC.

The chain couples TRBV28 to TRBJ1-5, with TRBD1 as a possible D gene (6 bases). CDR3 length: 15 amino acids. Trimming left V 6 bases short and J 7 bases short, with 19 bases between. CDR1 MDHEN and CDR2 SYDVKM come from the germline V gene. The DNA for the CDR3 is TGTGCCAGCAGCCGCAGGGGCCCAGTTGACCAGCCCCAGCATTTT. It encodes CASSRRGPVDQPQHF.

V gene TRBV5-6 combines with J gene TRBJ2-7, with 7 bases fitting TRBD2. Losses at the gene ends were 2 bases for V and 3 bases for J; bases not matched to a gene: 5. The CDR3 spans 14 residues. From germline, CDR1 is SGHDT and CDR2 YYEEEE. The chain's CDR3 is CASSFLRGDYEQYF. CDR3 DNA: TGTGCCAGCAGCTTTCTCCGGGGGGACTACGAGCAGTACTTC. Filled out from reference TRBV5-6 and TRBJ2-7, the complete variable domain reads DAGVTQSPTHLIKTRGQQVTLRCSPKSGHDTVSWYQQALGQGPQFIFQYYEEEERQRGNFPDRFSGHQFPNYSSELNVNALLLGDSALYLCASSFLRGDYEQYFGPGTRLTVT.

This clonotype appeared a few times. The gene calls are TRBV7-9 and TRBJ2-3; the match to TRBD2 covers 7 bases. The CDR3 sequence is 18 residues long. After removal of 5 bases from V and 0 bases from J, the junction contained 14 bases not matched to a gene. Germline CDR1 and CDR2: SEHNR and FQNEAQ (reference sequence). The CDR3 is CASSPYLNLAESTDTQYF. The CDR3 DNA reads as TGTGCCAGCAGCCCTTACTTAAATCTAGCGGAGAGCACAGATACGCAGTATTTT. The whole variable domain, remainder taken from reference TRBV7-9 and TRBJ2-3, is DTGVSQNPRHKITKRGQNVTFRCDPISEHNRLYWYRQTLGQGPEFLTYFQNEAQLEKSRLLSDRFSAERPKGSFSTLEIQRTEQGDSAMYLCASSPYLNLAESTDTQYFGPGTRLTVL.

This clonotype showed up just a few times. This chain uses TRBV24-1 with TRBJ2-5, with D maybe TRBD1 (7 bases). This CDR3 spans 14 amino acids. Germline loops: CDR1 KGHDR, CDR2 SFDVKD. V was shortened by 5 bases and J by 5 bases, with 14 bases between the two germline ends. Written as DNA, the CDR3 is TGTGCCACCAGTGTTGGCAGGGGGGCGGAGACCCAGTACTTC. It encodes CATSVGRGAETQYF.

A few counts support this clonotype. The chain uses TRBV5-1 and TRBJ1-1, with 9 bases fitting TRBD1. V lost 0 bases and J lost 0; bases outside the gene matches: 3. There are 16 residues in the CDR3. Germline CDR1 reads SGHRS; CDR2 reads YFSETQ. CDR3 DNA: TGCGCCAGCAGCTTGGGCGGGACAGGGATGAACACTGAAGCTTTCTTT. Residues: CASSLGGTGMNTEAFF. Using reference TRBV5-1 and TRBJ1-1 for the parts outside the CDR3, the full variable domain is KAGVTQTPRYLIKTRGQQVTLSCSPISGHRSVSWYQQTPGQGLQFLFEYFSETQRNKGNFPGRFSGRQFSNSRSEMNVSTLELGDSALYLCASSLGGTGMNTEAFFGQGTRLTVV.

The chain is built from TRBV23-1 and TRBJ2-5; the D gene is possibly TRBD2 (6 bases). TRBV23-1 is an open reading frame, and its role is uncertain. Trimming pared 0 bases from V and 4 bases from J, leaving 18 bases between. This CDR3 region has 17 residues. The CDR3 here is CASSQSGGADLRETQYF. The DNA of the CDR3 is TGCGCCAGCAGTCAATCAGGAGGGGCGGACTTAAGAGAGACCCAGTACTTC.

This clonotype showed up many times. The V and J genes are TRBV3-1 and TRBJ1-5, with D perhaps TRBD1 (6 bases). This CDR3 region has 15 residues. With 1 base removed from V and 6 bases from J, the gap between germline ends came to 13 bases. The germline gives CDR1 LGHDT, CDR2 YNNKEL (reference sequence). The CDR3 sequence: CASSQVPGRGQPQHF. CDR3 DNA sequence: TGTGCCAGCAGCCAAGTTCCGGGCAGGGGTCAGCCCCAGCATTTT.

The chain employs TRBV7-9 and TRBJ2-3; perhaps TRBD1 as D (6 bases). V lost 2 bases and J 1 base, leaving 10 bases between the germline ends. The CDR3 is 15 residues long. Germline V CDR1 and CDR2: SEHNR, FQNEAQ (reference sequence). The CDR3 protein is CASSLTGMGTDTQYF. The CDR3 DNA follows: TGTGCCAGCAGCTTAACAGGGATGGGCACAGATACGCAGTATTTT.

This clonotype appeared a few times. The chain is built from TRBV2 and TRBJ1-5; D is uncertain. The V and J ends lost 1 base and 6 bases respectively, with 7 bases between them. CDR1 is SNHLY and CDR2 is FYNNEI in the germline V gene. CDR3 length equals 13 residues. The chain's CDR3 is CASSEDWGQPQHF. CDR3 DNA: TGTGCCAGCAGTGAAGATTGGGGTCAGCCCCAGCATTTT.

J is TRBJ2-7 and V is TRBV12-3 or TRBV12-4, with 8 bases that match TRBD1. The CDR3 contains 14 residues. Trimming removed 8 bases from V and 5 bases from J; junction bases left unmatched: 11. Here the CDR3 reads CASAIGQGANEQYF. Written as DNA, the CDR3 is TGTGCCAGCGCTATAGGACAGGGCGCTAACGAGCAGTACTTC.

This clonotype has just a few counts. The V gene is TRBV11-2, the J gene TRBJ1-4; D unclear. Trimming took off 1 base at V and 3 bases at J, with 6 bases between the two ends. Germline-derived CDR1 and CDR2 are SGHAT and FQNNGV. This CDR3 comprises 14 residues. CDR3 protein: CASSLGAANEKLFF. The CDR3 DNA reads as TGTGCCAGCAGCTTAGGGGCGGCTAATGAAAAACTGTTTTTT.

In this sample, this clonotype turned up many times. The chain joins TRBV7-9 to TRBJ2-2, with 14 bases identical to TRBD2. The ends lost 5 bases at V and 5 bases at J; junction bases unmatched: 10. The V gene's germline CDR1 is SEHNR and CDR2 FQNEAQ (reference sequence). The CDR3 is made up of 18 amino acids. CDR3 in amino acids: CASSTSGLAGGTTGELFF. CDR3 nucleotides: TGTGCCAGCAGCACATCTGGACTAGCGGGAGGCACGACCGGGGAGCTGTTTTTT.

This clonotype has ten or more counts. V usage is TRBV4-2 and J usage is TRBJ2-3, with 12 bases identical to TRBD2. CDR3 size: 17 residues. V was clipped by 1 base and J by 0 bases; unmatched bases: 2. Germline V gene data show CDR1 as LGHNA and CDR2 as YNFKEQ. CDR3 loop: CASSQGTSGASTDTQYF. The CDR3 nucleotides are TGTGCCAGCAGCCAAGGGACTAGCGGGGCTAGCACAGATACGCAGTATTTT.

Here the CDR3 reads CSVDDPGPSNSGYTF. CDR3 DNA: TGCAGCGTTGATGATCCTGGGCCTTCGAATAGTGGCTACACCTTC. V gene TRBV29-1 combines with J gene TRBJ1-2, with D uncertain. The germline V gene encodes CDR1 SQVTM and CDR2 ANQGSEA. V was pared by 3 bases and J by 7 bases, with 21 bases between. The CDR3 consists of 15 residues.

This clonotype appeared a few times. V is TRBV5-6 and J is TRBJ1-5, with TRBD1 as a possible D gene (6 bases). The germline V gene encodes CDR1 SGHDT and CDR2 YYEEEE. The ends were cut back, 2 bases at V and 4 bases at J, with 10 bases in the middle. The CDR3 has 14 amino acids. The CDR3 coding sequence is TGTGCCAGCAGCTTCGGGACACCTAATCAGCCCCAGCATTTT. Protein: CASSFGTPNQPQHF.

The chain couples TRBV10-3 to TRBJ1-1; weak D call: TRBD1 (6 bases). Per the germline V gene, CDR1 is ENHRY and CDR2 is SYGVKD. The CDR3 has 14 residues. The V end lost 10 bases, the J end lost 5 bases, and 20 bases lay between the germline ends. The CDR3 loop reads CATLGTGIGTEAFF. Here the CDR3 DNA reads TGTGCCACCCTAGGAACAGGGATAGGTACTGAAGCTTTCTTT.

Only a few counts were recorded for this clonotype. The chain is built from TRBV7-8 and TRBJ1-5; D not certain. Per germline, CDR1 SGHVS and CDR2 FQNEAQ. There are 13 residues in the CDR3. Between the trimmed V and J ends, which lost 1 base and 5 bases, there was a span of 6 bases. CDR3 DNA sequence: TGTGCCAGCAGCTTAGTCTCCGATCAGCCCCAGCATTTT. Residues: CASSLVSDQPQHF. Looking up the rest from reference TRBV7-8 and TRBJ1-5 gives the full variable domain: GAGVSQSPRYKVAKRGQDVALRCDPISGHVSLFWYQQALGQGPEFLTYFQNEAQLDKSGLPSDRFFAERPEGSVSTLKIQRTQQEDSAVYLCASSLVSDQPQHFGDGTRLSIL.

The chain is built from TRBV29-1 and TRBJ1-1, with D perhaps matching TRBD1 (5 bases). CDR1 SQVTM and CDR2 ANQGSEA come from the germline V gene. V lost 4 bases to trimming and J lost 1 base, with 7 bases between them. The CDR3 is made up of 12 amino acids. For the CDR3, the DNA is TGCAGCGTTGGCAGGGCGAACACTGAAGCTTTCTTT. This translates into CSVGRANTEAFF.

The genes are TRBV4-1 and TRBJ2-7; weak D call: TRBD1 (5 bases). The CDR3 runs 16 residues. The germline V and J ends were trimmed by 0 bases and 1 base, with 13 bases remaining between them. CDR1 and CDR2 from the germline V gene are MGHRA and YSYEKL. CDR3 sequence (DNA): TGCGCCAGCAGCCAAGAGACAGCCGCCCCATCCTACGAGCAGTACTTC. Translated: CASSQETAAPSYEQYF.

In its sample, this clonotype was seen a few times. The chain is built from TRBV6-5 and TRBJ2-2, with D perhaps matching TRBD2 (6 bases). The CDR3 totals 12 residues. With 10 bases removed from V and 7 bases from J, the gap between germline ends came to 13 bases. CDR1 is MNHEY, CDR2 SVGAGI, per germline. CDR3 amino acids: CATRGTRGELFF. The CDR3 DNA sequence: TGTGCCACCCGCGGGACGCGCGGGGAGCTGTTTTTT.

This clonotype occurred a few times. The rearrangement links TRBV5-1 to TRBJ2-5, with D tentatively TRBD1 (5 bases). The V and J ends lost 0 bases and 1 base respectively, with 13 bases between them. The CDR3 runs 16 residues. The germline V gene has CDR1 SGHRS and CDR2 YFSETQ. The CDR3 sequence: CASSLAIGARQETQYF. CDR3 DNA sequence: TGCGCCAGCAGCTTGGCGATAGGGGCGCGCCAAGAGACCCAGTACTTC.

This clonotype came up a few times. The chain joins TRBV6-1 to TRBJ1-5; TRBD1 matches 7 bases. Germline CDR1 and CDR2: MNHNS and SASEGT. Trimming cost V 7 bases and J 4 bases; bases outside gene matches: 7. The CDR3 runs to 14 residues. The CDR3 coding sequence is TGTGCCAGCAAAACAGGGGCCGGAAATCAGCCCCAGCATTTT. This gives the protein CASKTGAGNQPQHF.

This clonotype appeared many times. The chain combines TRBV14 with TRBJ1-1, with a tentative D call TRBD1 (6 bases). Germline CDR1 is SGHDN and CDR2 is FVKESK. This CDR3 contains 14 residues. Trimming removed 2 bases at V and 8 bases at J, with 15 bases between. DNA for the CDR3: TGTGCCAGCAGCCAAATACGAGGAACAGGGGAAGCTTTCTTT. Amino acids: CASSQIRGTGEAFF. Complete variable domain (other parts from reference TRBV14 and TRBJ1-1): EAGVTQFPSHSVIEKGQTVTLRCDPISGHDNLYWYRRVMGKEIKFLLHFVKESKQDESGMPNNRFLAERTGGTYSTLKVQPAELEDSGVYFCASSQIRGTGEAFFGQGTRLTVV.

The V gene is TRBV6-2 or TRBV6-3, the J gene TRBJ2-4; weak D call: TRBD2 (6 bases). The germline V gene has CDR1 MNHEY and CDR2 SVGEGT. This CDR3 is 16 amino acids long. V lost 2 bases to trimming and J lost 3 bases, with 14 bases between them. In DNA form, the CDR3 reads TGTGCCAGCAGTTACGGCGGGACCTACGTCAAAAACATTCAGTACTTC. This translates into CASSYGGTYVKNIQYF.

This clonotype was detected many times. The chain carries TRBV7-2 and TRBJ2-7, with 8 positions matching TRBD1. The CDR3 runs 16 residues. The V segment lost 2 bases and the J segment 6 bases; nucleotides outside the gene matches: 12. CDR1 SGHTA and CDR2 FQGNSA come from the germline V gene. The CDR3 is CASSLRTGTGGGEQYF. Written as DNA, the CDR3 is TGTGCCAGCAGCTTAAGGACAGGGACGGGTGGAGGCGAGCAGTACTTC.